This TCR beta chain was sequenced for a study of blood T cell repertoires in COVID-19. Study overall: In each case, the material was cDNA or gDNA derived from T cells, B-cell-depleted T cells, or PBMCs.

As processed by the authors: Amplification from reference gene primers served as the basis for estimated nucleated cell counts. The protocol was immunoSEQ multiplex PCR, while the TCRdb copy is restricted to in-frame clones and leaves out a portion. Clone size and V and J calls were adopted from that table, with D and trimming inferred from the DNA. The sample yields a few hundred thousand clones, more than 75% seen once. This CDR3 comprises 13 residues. Germline-derived CDR1 and CDR2 are SNHLY and FYNNEI. V was pared by 7 bases and J by 6 bases, with 3 bases of the junction left unmatched. The rearrangement joins TRBV2 to TRBJ1-4; the match to TRBD1 covers 9 bases. The sequenced sample consisted of peripheral blood. This TCR was recovered from a woman aged 25 to 39 with COVID-19, enrolled during active disease. For the CDR3, the DNA is TGTGCCAGCACCCGGGACAGGGATGAAAAACTGTTTTTT. Translating gives CASTRDRDEKLFF.